This T cell receptor beta chain derives from a study of CD8+CD57+ T cells in acquired aplastic anemia. Study at large: The average for DNA from sorted CD4+ and CD8+ cells was 3.2 ug. Findings and limits, study-wide: Significance was not reached for CD8+ Simpson's diversity between patients and controls. Common to patients and controls were 25 to 30 CD8+ CDR3 sequences.

Genomic DNA acted as the template from which TCR beta VDJ combination and CDR3 sequence profiling were carried out. TCRdb independently ran MiXCR on the reads; one entry per CDR3 protein. The profile shows hundreds of thousands of distinct CDR3 sequences, about two thirds of them singletons. In regard to this clonotype: What it binds is unknown.

Per the germline V gene, CDR1 is SQVTM and CDR2 is ANQGSEA. This CDR3 is built from 13 residues. V lost 6 bases to trimming and J lost 3 bases; unmatched junction nucleotides: 7. The sample taken for sequencing was sorted CD4+, CD8+, or CD8+CD57+ T cells (not recorded which) from PBMCs. V and J are TRBV29-1 and TRBJ2-7; 8 nucleotides match TRBD1. The source of this sequence is a human donor in good health, serving as a control. CDR3 nucleotide sequence: TGCAGCGTCCTTGGACAGGGTGGCTACGAGCAGTACTTC. Residues: CSVLGQGGYEQYF.